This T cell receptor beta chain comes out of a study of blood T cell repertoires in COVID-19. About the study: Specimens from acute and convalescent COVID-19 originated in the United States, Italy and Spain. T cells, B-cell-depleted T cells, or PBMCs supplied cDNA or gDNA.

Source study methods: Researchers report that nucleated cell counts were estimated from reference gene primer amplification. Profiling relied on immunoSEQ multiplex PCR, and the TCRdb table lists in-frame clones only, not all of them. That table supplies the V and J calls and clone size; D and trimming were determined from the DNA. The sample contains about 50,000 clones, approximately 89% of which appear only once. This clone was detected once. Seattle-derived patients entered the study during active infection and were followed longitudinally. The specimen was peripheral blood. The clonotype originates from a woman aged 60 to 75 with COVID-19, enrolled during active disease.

This chain's CDR3 is CASSLGTRSETQYF. The CDR3 DNA reads as TGCGCCAGCAGCTTGGGGACTAGATCAGAGACCCAGTACTTC. The chain uses TRBV5-1 and TRBJ2-5; 7 bases fit TRBD2. The germline gives CDR1 SGHRS, CDR2 YFSETQ. After removal of 0 bases from V and 4 bases from J, the junction contained 3 bases not matched to a gene. CDR3 length equals 14 residues.